The clone carrying this TCR beta chain was recorded once. The data belong to a study of shared T cell receptors in the human thymus. Clones were sequenced by immunoSEQ multiplex PCR, and TCRdb holds only the in-frame ones, with some missing. The table has 500,000 to 850,000 clones, around 87% seen once. CDR1 is SGDLS and CDR2 is YYNGEE in the germline V gene. Losses at the gene ends were 3 bases for V and 4 bases for J; bases not matched to a gene: 19. The CDR3 extends over 20 amino acids. These data were also filed under a second study, of human thymus T cells. From that report: Having surgery to correct congenital heart defects, healthy Finnish infants acted as the donors. Use of V and J genes seemed skewed within the thymic and blood repertoires.

The sequencing sample was made of thymocytes. The sequence came from a boy in the first two years of life with a congenital heart defect. V is TRBV9 and J is TRBJ1-4; 9 nucleotides match TRBD1. Written as DNA, the CDR3 is TGTGCCAGCAGCGGGTCAACAGGGGGCTCTAACCGGTCGGGTAATGAAAAACTGTTTTTT. Residues: CASSGSTGGSNRSGNEKLFF.